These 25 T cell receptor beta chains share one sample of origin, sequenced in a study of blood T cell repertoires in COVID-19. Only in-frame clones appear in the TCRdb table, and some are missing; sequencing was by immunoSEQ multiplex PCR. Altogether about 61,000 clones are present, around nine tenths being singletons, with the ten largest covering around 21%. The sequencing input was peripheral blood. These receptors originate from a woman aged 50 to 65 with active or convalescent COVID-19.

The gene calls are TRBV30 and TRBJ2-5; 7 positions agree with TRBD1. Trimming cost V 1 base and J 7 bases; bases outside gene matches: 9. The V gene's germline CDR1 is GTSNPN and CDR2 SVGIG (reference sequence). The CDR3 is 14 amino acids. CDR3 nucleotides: TGTGCCTGGAGTGAGGGGGCGCAAAGCGTGACCCAGTACTTC. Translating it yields CAWSEGAQSVTQYF.

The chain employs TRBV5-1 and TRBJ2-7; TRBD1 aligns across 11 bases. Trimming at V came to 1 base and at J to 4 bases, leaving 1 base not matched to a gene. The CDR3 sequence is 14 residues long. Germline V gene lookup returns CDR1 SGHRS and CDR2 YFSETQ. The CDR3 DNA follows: TGCGCCAGCAGCTTGCGGGACAGGGGGTACGAGCAGTACTTC. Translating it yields CASSLRDRGYEQYF.

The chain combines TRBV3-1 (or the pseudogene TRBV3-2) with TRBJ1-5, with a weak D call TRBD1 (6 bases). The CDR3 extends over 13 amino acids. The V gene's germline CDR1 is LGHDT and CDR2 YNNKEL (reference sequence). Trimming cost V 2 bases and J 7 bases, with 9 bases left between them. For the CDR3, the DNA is TGTGCCAGCAGCCAAACGGGGGGCCAGCCCCAGCATTTT. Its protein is CASSQTGGQPQHF.

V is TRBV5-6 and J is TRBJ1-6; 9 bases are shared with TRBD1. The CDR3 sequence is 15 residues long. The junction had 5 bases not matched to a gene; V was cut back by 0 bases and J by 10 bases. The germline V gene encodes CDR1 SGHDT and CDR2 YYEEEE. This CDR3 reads CASSLEQGAGSPLHF. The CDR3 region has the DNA TGTGCCAGCAGCTTGGAACAGGGGGCTGGGTCACCCCTCCACTTT.

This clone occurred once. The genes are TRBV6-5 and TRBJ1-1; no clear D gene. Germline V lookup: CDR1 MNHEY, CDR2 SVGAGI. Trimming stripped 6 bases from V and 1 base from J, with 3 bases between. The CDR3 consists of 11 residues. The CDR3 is CASSSNTEAFF. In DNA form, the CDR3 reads TGTGCCAGCAGCTCGAACACTGAAGCTTTCTTT.

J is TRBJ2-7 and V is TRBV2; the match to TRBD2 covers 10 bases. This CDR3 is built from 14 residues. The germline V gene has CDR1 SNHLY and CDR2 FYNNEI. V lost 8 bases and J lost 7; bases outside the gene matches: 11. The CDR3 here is CASGQAGGPGEQYF. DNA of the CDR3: TGTGCCAGCGGGCAAGCGGGAGGGCCTGGAGAGCAGTACTTC.

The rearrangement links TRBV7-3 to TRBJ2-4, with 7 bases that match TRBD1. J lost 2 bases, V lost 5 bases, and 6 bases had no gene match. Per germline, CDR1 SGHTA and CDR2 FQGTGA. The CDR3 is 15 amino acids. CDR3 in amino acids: CASSQTGASKNIQYF. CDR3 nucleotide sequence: TGTGCCAGCAGCCAAACAGGGGCATCCAAAAACATTCAGTACTTC.

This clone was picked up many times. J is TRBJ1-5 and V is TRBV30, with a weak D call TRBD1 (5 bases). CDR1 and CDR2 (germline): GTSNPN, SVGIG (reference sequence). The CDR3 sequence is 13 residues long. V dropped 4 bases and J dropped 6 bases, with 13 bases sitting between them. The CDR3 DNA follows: TGTGCCTGGAATATAGGGGCCGGTCAGCCCCAGCATTTT. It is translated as CAWNIGAGQPQHF.

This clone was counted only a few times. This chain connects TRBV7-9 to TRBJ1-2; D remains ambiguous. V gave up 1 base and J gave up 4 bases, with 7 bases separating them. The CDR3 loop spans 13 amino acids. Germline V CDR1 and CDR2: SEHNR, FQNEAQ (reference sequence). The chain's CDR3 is CASSLGVVYGYTF. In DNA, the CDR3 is TGTGCCAGCAGCTTAGGAGTAGTCTATGGCTACACCTTC.

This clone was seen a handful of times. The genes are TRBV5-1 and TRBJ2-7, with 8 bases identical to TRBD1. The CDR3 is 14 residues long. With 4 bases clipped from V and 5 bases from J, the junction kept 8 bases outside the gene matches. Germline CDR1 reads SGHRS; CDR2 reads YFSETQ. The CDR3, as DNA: TGCGCCAGCAGCACTGGGTTACAGGGGGACGAGCAGTACTTC. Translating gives CASSTGLQGDEQYF. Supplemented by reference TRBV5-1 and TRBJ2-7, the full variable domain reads KAGVTQTPRYLIKTRGQQVTLSCSPISGHRSVSWYQQTPGQGLQFLFEYFSETQRNKGNFPGRFSGRQFSNSRSEMNVSTLELGDSALYLCASSTGLQGDEQYFGPGTRLTVT.

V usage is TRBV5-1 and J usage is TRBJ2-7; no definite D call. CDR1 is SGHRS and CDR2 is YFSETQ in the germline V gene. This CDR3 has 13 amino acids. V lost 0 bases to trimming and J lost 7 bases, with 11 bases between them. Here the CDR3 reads CASSLDVVGEQYF. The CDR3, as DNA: TGCGCCAGCAGCTTGGACGTCGTCGGTGAGCAGTACTTC.

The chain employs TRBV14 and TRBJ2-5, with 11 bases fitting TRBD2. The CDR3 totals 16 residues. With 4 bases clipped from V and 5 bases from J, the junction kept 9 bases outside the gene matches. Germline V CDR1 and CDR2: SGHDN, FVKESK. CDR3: CASSLYSGRAGETQYF. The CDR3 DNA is TGTGCCAGCAGCCTTTATAGCGGGAGGGCCGGGGAGACCCAGTACTTC.

CDR3 loop: CASSQPTVPRAGVAYEQYF. In DNA form, the CDR3 reads TGTGCCAGCAGCCAACCGACAGTCCCGAGAGCGGGAGTGGCCTACGAGCAGTACTTC. The chain couples TRBV4-2 to TRBJ2-7; 8 nucleotides match TRBD2. After removal of 2 bases from V and 2 bases from J, the junction contained 17 bases not matched to a gene. This CDR3 has 19 amino acids. In germline, CDR1 is LGHNA, CDR2 YNFKEQ.

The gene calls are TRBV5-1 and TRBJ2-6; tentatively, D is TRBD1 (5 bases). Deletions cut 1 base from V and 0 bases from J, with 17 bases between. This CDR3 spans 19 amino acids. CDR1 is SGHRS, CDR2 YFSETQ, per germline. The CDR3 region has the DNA TGCGCCAGCAGCTTGCAAGGGGAATCGAGGATCTCTGGGGCCAACGTCCTGACTTTC. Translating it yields CASSLQGESRISGANVLTF.

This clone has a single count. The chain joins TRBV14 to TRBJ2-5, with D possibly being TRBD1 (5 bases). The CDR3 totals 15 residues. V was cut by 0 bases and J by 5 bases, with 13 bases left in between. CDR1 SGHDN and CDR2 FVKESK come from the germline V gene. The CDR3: CASSQEMGPGETQYF. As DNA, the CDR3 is TGTGCCAGCAGCCAAGAAATGGGGCCAGGGGAGACCCAGTACTTC.

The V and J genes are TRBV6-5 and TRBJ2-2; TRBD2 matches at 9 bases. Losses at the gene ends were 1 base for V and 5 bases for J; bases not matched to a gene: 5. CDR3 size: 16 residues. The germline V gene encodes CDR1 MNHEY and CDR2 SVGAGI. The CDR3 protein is CASSYWASGITGELFF. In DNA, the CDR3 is TGTGCCAGCAGTTACTGGGCTAGCGGGATAACCGGGGAGCTGTTTTTT.

As DNA, the CDR3 is TGTGCCAGCAGCTTAGATTCGGGCAATCAGCCCCAGCATTTT. Protein product: CASSLDSGNQPQHF. The chain joins TRBV7-9 to TRBJ1-5, with D unclear. Germline V gene data show CDR1 as SEHNR and CDR2 as FQNEAQ (reference sequence). V lost 1 base and J lost 2, with 6 bases in between. This CDR3 is 14 amino acids long.

The CDR3 DNA reads as TGTGCCACCAGCAGAGATCCTGGCAGATCTGGAAACACCATATATTTT. Translating gives CATSRDPGRSGNTIYF. The genes are TRBV15 and TRBJ1-3, with no clear D. The CDR3 has 16 amino acids. V was cut by 0 bases and J by 1 base, with 10 bases left in between. Germline V CDR1 and CDR2: LNHNV, YYDKDF (reference sequence).

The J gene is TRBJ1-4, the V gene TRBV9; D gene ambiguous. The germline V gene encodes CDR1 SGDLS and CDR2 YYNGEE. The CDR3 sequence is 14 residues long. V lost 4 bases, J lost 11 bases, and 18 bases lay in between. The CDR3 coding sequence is TGTGCCAGCAGCAGTGACGCACGGGTTCCGAAACTGTTTTTT. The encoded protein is CASSSDARVPKLFF.

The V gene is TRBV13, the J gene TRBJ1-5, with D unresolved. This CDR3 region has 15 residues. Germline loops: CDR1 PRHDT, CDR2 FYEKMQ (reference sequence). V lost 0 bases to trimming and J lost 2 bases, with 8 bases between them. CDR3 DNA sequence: TGTGCCAGCAGCTTAGGCAGTGTGGGCAATCAGCCCCAGCATTTT. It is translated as CASSLGSVGNQPQHF.

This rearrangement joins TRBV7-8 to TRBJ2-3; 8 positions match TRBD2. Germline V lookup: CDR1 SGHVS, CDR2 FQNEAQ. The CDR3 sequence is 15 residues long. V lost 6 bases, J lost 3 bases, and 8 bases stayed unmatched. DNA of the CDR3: TGTGCCAGCAGGCAAACTAGCGGAGATACAGATACGCAGTATTTT. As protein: CASRQTSGDTDTQYF.

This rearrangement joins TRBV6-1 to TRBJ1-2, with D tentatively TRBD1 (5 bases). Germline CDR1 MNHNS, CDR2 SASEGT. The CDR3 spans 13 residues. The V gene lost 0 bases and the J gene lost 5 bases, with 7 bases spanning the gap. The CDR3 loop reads CASSEAGDYGYTF. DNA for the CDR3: TGTGCCAGCAGTGAAGCAGGGGATTATGGCTACACCTTC.

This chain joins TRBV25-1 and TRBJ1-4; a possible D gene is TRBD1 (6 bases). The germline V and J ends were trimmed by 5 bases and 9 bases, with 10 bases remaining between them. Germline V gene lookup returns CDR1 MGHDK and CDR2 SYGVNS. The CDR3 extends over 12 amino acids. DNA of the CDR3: TGTGCCAGCAGTAGGACAGAGCAAAAACTGTTTTTT. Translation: CASSRTEQKLFF.

CDR3 DNA sequence: TGTGCCAGCAGACGTGATCAGGTCAGTGAAGCTTTCTTT. Encoded protein: CASRRDQVSEAFF. The rearrangement links TRBV2 to TRBJ1-1; no definite D call. The V end lost 6 bases, the J end lost 7 bases, and 15 bases lay between the germline ends. This CDR3 is 13 amino acids long. Germline CDR1 reads SNHLY; CDR2 reads FYNNEI.

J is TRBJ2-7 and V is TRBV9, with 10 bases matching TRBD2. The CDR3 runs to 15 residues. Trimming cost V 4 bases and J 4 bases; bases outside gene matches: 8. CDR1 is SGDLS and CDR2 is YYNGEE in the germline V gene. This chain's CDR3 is CASSPAGTSAYEQYF. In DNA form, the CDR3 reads TGTGCCAGCAGCCCCGCCGGGACTAGCGCATACGAGCAGTACTTC.